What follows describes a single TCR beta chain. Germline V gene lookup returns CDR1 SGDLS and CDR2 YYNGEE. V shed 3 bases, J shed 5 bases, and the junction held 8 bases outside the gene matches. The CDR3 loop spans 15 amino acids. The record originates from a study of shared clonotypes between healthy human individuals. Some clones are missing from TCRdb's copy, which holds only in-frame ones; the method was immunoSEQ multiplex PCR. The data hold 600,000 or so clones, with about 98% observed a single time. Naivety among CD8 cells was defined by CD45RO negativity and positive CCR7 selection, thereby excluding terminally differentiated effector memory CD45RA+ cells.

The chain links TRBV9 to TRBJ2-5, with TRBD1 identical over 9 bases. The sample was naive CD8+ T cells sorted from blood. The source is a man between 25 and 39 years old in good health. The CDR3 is CASSGWDRVGETQYF. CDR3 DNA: TGTGCCAGCAGCGGATGGGACAGGGTTGGGGAGACCCAGTACTTC.